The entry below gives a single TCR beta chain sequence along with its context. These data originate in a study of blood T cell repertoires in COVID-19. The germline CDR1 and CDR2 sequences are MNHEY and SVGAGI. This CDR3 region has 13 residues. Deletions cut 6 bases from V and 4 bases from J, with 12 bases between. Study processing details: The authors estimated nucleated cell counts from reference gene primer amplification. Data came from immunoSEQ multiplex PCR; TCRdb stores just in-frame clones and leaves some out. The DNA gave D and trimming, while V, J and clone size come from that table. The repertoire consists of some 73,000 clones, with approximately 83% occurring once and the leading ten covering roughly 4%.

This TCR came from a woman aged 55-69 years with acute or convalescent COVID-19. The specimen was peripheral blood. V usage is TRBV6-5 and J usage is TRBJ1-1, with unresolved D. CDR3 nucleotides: TGTGCCAGCAGGGGAGAGGGTCGCACTGAAGCTTTCTTT. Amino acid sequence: CASRGEGRTEAFF.